These T cell receptor beta chains were read from a single sample in a study of shared clonotypes between healthy human individuals. Generated by immunoSEQ multiplex PCR, the TCRdb table keeps only in-frame clones and is missing some. The sample records about 610,000 clones, more than 95% being singletons. Sequencing input: naive CD4+ T cells sorted from blood. These receptors all come from a woman aged 25 to 45 in good health. CDR3s include the opening cysteine and the closing phenylalanine or tryptophan. The order of the fields is V gene, J gene, D gene, clone size, CDR3 DNA, CDR3 protein. A D gene is named only where the DNA matches it firmly. Some rows have no size entry. The others give once, few or many, or a class for an expanded clone.

V gene: TRBV11-2
J gene: TRBJ2-3
D gene: -
clone size: -
CDR3 DNA: TGTGCCAGCAGCTCCCTTTCAGATACGCAGTATTTT
CDR3 protein: CASSSLSDTQYF

V gene: TRBV28
J gene: TRBJ2-7
D gene: TRBD1
clone size: -
CDR3 DNA: TGTGCCAGCAGTCTAGGGACAGGGCTGTACTTC
CDR3 protein: CASSLGTGLYF

V gene: TRBV5-1
J gene: TRBJ1-4
D gene: TRBD1
clone size: -
CDR3 DNA: TGCGCCAGCAGCTTGGACAGGGGCGGTGAAAAACTGTTTTTT
CDR3 protein: CASSLDRGGEKLFF

V gene: TRBV14
J gene: TRBJ1-1
D gene: -
clone size: -
CDR3 DNA: TGTGCCAGCAGCCCGTGGGATGCTGAAGCTTTCTTT
CDR3 protein: CASSPWDAEAFF

V gene: TRBV5-4
J gene: TRBJ2-5
D gene: -
clone size: -
CDR3 DNA: TGTGCCAGCAGCCCCGCGGTGGGGGGAAAAGAGACCCAGTACTTC
CDR3 protein: CASSPAVGGKETQYF

V gene: TRBV10-3
J gene: TRBJ1-1
D gene: -
clone size: -
CDR3 DNA: TGTGCCATCAGAGGGGAGACTGAAGCTTTCTTT
CDR3 protein: CAIRGETEAFF

V gene: TRBV5-1
J gene: TRBJ1-4
D gene: -
clone size: -
CDR3 DNA: TGCGCCAGCAGAAATGTCCGGGTTTTGGGGAAAGAAGAAAAACTGTTTTTT
CDR3 protein: CASRNVRVLGKEEKLFF

V gene: TRBV6-6
J gene: TRBJ2-2
D gene: -
clone size: -
CDR3 DNA: TGTGCCAGCCAGGGGGGGGTGCTAGACACCGGGGAGCTGTTTTTT
CDR3 protein: CASQGGVLDTGELFF

V gene: TRBV5-5
J gene: TRBJ1-2
D gene: TRBD1
clone size: -
CDR3 DNA: TGTGCCAGCAGCCTGGGACAGCTTGGTGGCTACACCTTC
CDR3 protein: CASSLGQLGGYTF

V gene: TRBV4-2
J gene: TRBJ1-1
D gene: -
clone size: -
CDR3 DNA: TGTGCCAGCAGCCAAGAAGGCGTGGGCCCTGACACTGAAGCTTTCTTT
CDR3 protein: CASSQEGVGPDTEAFF

V gene: TRBV27
J gene: TRBJ1-1
D gene: -
clone size: -
CDR3 DNA: TGTGCCAGCTGCCTACGGGGGGATACGGGGAACACTGAAGCTTTCTTT
CDR3 protein: CASCLRGDTGNTEAFF

V gene: TRBV2
J gene: TRBJ2-3
D gene: TRBD2
clone size: -
CDR3 DNA: TGTGCCAGCTTGCGGGAGGGCATGTCAGATACGCAGTATTTT
CDR3 protein: CASLREGMSDTQYF

V gene: TRBV6-5
J gene: TRBJ2-7
D gene: -
clone size: -
CDR3 DNA: TGTGCCAGCAGTTACACTCGGGACCGAGCCTACGAGCAGTACTTC
CDR3 protein: CASSYTRDRAYEQYF

V gene: TRBV6-1
J gene: TRBJ2-2
D gene: -
clone size: -
CDR3 DNA: TGTGCCAGCACGGCTTTCACGAACACCGGGGAGCTGTTTTTT
CDR3 protein: CASTAFTNTGELFF

V gene: TRBV29-1
J gene: TRBJ2-5
D gene: -
clone size: -
CDR3 DNA: TGCAGCGTTGAATTAGGGCGGTTCCAAGAGACCCAGTACTTC
CDR3 protein: CSVELGRFQETQYF

V gene: TRBV7-2
J gene: TRBJ2-3
D gene: TRBD2
clone size: -
CDR3 DNA: TGTGCCAGCAGCAGAGGGACTAGCGGCTTCACAGATACGCAGTATTTT
CDR3 protein: CASSRGTSGFTDTQYF

V gene: TRBV21-1
J gene: TRBJ1-5
D gene: -
clone size: once
CDR3 DNA: TGTGCCAGCAGCATGAGCAATCAGCCCCAGCATTTT
CDR3 protein: CASSMSNQPQHF

V gene: TRBV28
J gene: TRBJ1-1
D gene: TRBD1
clone size: -
CDR3 DNA: TGTGCCAGCAGTATACGACAGGGGATTGTTGTTCTTAGGACTGAAGCTTTCTTT
CDR3 protein: CASSIRQGIVVLRTEAFF

V gene: TRBV2
J gene: TRBJ2-7
D gene: TRBD1
clone size: -
CDR3 DNA: TGTGCCAGCAGGGACAGGGAAGAGGGCGAGCAGTACTTC
CDR3 protein: CASRDREEGEQYF

V gene: TRBV2
J gene: TRBJ2-7
D gene: -
clone size: once
CDR3 DNA: TGTGCCAGCCGACGGAGCGGGTTTCTCTACGAGCAGTACTTC
CDR3 protein: CASRRSGFLYEQYF

V gene: TRBV19
J gene: TRBJ1-5
D gene: -
clone size: -
CDR3 DNA: TGTGCCAGTAGGCGGGACTCTGACAATCAGCCCCAGCATTTT
CDR3 protein: CASRRDSDNQPQHF

V gene: TRBV29-1
J gene: TRBJ2-5
D gene: -
clone size: -
CDR3 DNA: TGCAGCGTTGGGACTCAGTTGGAGACCCAGTACTTC
CDR3 protein: CSVGTQLETQYF

V gene: TRBV5-1
J gene: TRBJ1-4
D gene: -
clone size: once
CDR3 DNA: TGCGCCAGCAGCAAGGTCCGGGACACCTATGCAACTAATGAAAAACTGTTTTTT
CDR3 protein: CASSKVRDTYATNEKLFF

V gene: TRBV27
J gene: TRBJ2-3
D gene: TRBD1
clone size: -
CDR3 DNA: TGTGCCAGCGTAGAGACAGGGGCGGCCACAGATACGCAGTATTTT
CDR3 protein: CASVETGAATDTQYF

V gene: TRBV6-6
J gene: TRBJ1-1
D gene: -
clone size: once
CDR3 DNA: TGTGCCAGCAGTGGGGGACGCGGGAACACTGAAGCTTTCTTT
CDR3 protein: CASSGGRGNTEAFF

V gene: TRBV7-2
J gene: TRBJ2-5
D gene: -
clone size: -
CDR3 DNA: TGTGCCAGCAGCTCAAAAGTCAGACAGTCCCTAAGCTGGTCAGAGACCCAGTACTTC
CDR3 protein: CASSSKVRQSLSWSETQYF

V gene: TRBV5-1
J gene: TRBJ1-4
D gene: -
clone size: -
CDR3 DNA: TGCGCCAGCAAAGGTAGGGTTGGACCCTCGGGTGAGGCTAATGAAAAACTGTTTTTT
CDR3 protein: CASKGRVGPSGEANEKLFF

V gene: TRBV27
J gene: TRBJ1-4
D gene: -
clone size: -
CDR3 DNA: TGTGCCAGCAGTAGGAAGCTTAATGAAAAACTGTTTTTT
CDR3 protein: CASSRKLNEKLFF

V gene: TRBV15
J gene: TRBJ2-1
D gene: TRBD2
clone size: -
CDR3 DNA: TGTGCCACCAGCAGAGGCCTAGCGGTAGTCGAGGGACTCAGAAGCAATGAGCAGTTCTTC
CDR3 protein: CATSRGLAVVEGLRSNEQFF

V gene: TRBV28
J gene: TRBJ1-1
D gene: -
clone size: once
CDR3 DNA: TGTGCCAGCAGTTTATGGGGGGATAAGAACACTGAAGCTTTCTTT
CDR3 protein: CASSLWGDKNTEAFF

V gene: TRBV29-1
J gene: TRBJ1-2
D gene: TRBD1
clone size: -
CDR3 DNA: TGCAGCGTGGGAGACAGGGACCGTGGCTACACCTTC
CDR3 protein: CSVGDRDRGYTF

V gene: TRBV11-2
J gene: TRBJ2-7
D gene: TRBD1
clone size: once
CDR3 DNA: TGTGCCAGCAGCTTACTACGGACAGGTCAGCCCTACGAGCAGTACTTC
CDR3 protein: CASSLLRTGQPYEQYF

V gene: TRBV5-1
J gene: TRBJ2-5
D gene: -
clone size: -
CDR3 DNA: TGCGCCAGCAGCAGGGACGGCCAAGAGACCCAGTACTTC
CDR3 protein: CASSRDGQETQYF

V gene: TRBV27
J gene: TRBJ2-3
D gene: -
clone size: -
CDR3 DNA: TGTGCCAGCAGTCCATCGACTCGGGGTACGCAGTATTTT
CDR3 protein: CASSPSTRGTQYF

V gene: TRBV9
J gene: TRBJ2-1
D gene: -
clone size: -
CDR3 DNA: TGTGCCAGCAGCGTTTCCGGGACTTCCTACAATGAGCAGTTCTTC
CDR3 protein: CASSVSGTSYNEQFF

V gene: TRBV4-1
J gene: TRBJ1-4
D gene: TRBD1
clone size: -
CDR3 DNA: TGCGCCAGCAGCCAAGCCGGGACAGGGGGAAAAAAACTGTTTTTT
CDR3 protein: CASSQAGTGGKKLFF

V gene: TRBV6-4
J gene: TRBJ2-6
D gene: -
clone size: -
CDR3 DNA: TGTGCCAGCAGTGACTTAAACCGATCCGGGGCCAACGTCCTGACTTTC
CDR3 protein: CASSDLNRSGANVLTF

V gene: TRBV7-3
J gene: TRBJ1-1
D gene: -
clone size: -
CDR3 DNA: TGTGCCAGCAGCTTAGGACTAATGAACACTGAAGCTTTCTTT
CDR3 protein: CASSLGLMNTEAFF

V gene: TRBV28
J gene: TRBJ1-1
D gene: -
clone size: -
CDR3 DNA: TGTGCCAGCAGCCTACGTCTATCCCGGTCTATCGCGGGGGACACTGAAGCTTTCTTT
CDR3 protein: CASSLRLSRSIAGDTEAFF

V gene: TRBV21-1
J gene: TRBJ2-7
D gene: -
clone size: -
CDR3 DNA: TGTGCCAGCAGCGCTGTAGGACGGTCCCATATCCACGAGCAGTACTTC
CDR3 protein: CASSAVGRSHIHEQYF

V gene: TRBV6-1
J gene: TRBJ1-2
D gene: TRBD1
clone size: -
CDR3 DNA: TGTGCCAGCAGTGAAGTCGGACAGGCGGGCTACACCTTC
CDR3 protein: CASSEVGQAGYTF

V gene: TRBV7-9
J gene: TRBJ2-7
D gene: TRBD2
clone size: -
CDR3 DNA: TGTGCCAGCAGCCCGGGACTAGCGGAACCCTACGAGCAGTACTTC
CDR3 protein: CASSPGLAEPYEQYF

V gene: TRBV6-1
J gene: TRBJ2-3
D gene: -
clone size: -
CDR3 DNA: TGTGCCAGCAGGGAGATGTGGCCCGGCAATCGGTATTTT
CDR3 protein: CASREMWPGNRYF

V gene: TRBV5-5
J gene: TRBJ2-7
D gene: TRBD1
clone size: -
CDR3 DNA: TGTGCCAGCAGCGTTGTTTGGGACAGGGGCAACGAGCAGTACTTC
CDR3 protein: CASSVVWDRGNEQYF

V gene: TRBV7-9
J gene: TRBJ2-1
D gene: -
clone size: -
CDR3 DNA: TGTGCCAGCAGCTTGATGTCGGGAGCCAATGAGCAGTTCTTC
CDR3 protein: CASSLMSGANEQFF

V gene: TRBV5-4
J gene: TRBJ2-2
D gene: TRBD1
clone size: -
CDR3 DNA: TGTGCCAGCAGCCGGGACAGGGGGCAGGGCACCGGGGAGCTGTTTTTT
CDR3 protein: CASSRDRGQGTGELFF

V gene: TRBV28
J gene: TRBJ2-7
D gene: TRBD2
clone size: -
CDR3 DNA: TGTGCCAGCAGCCTCCTGGGGACTAGCGGGAGTCGATACGAGCAGTACTTC
CDR3 protein: CASSLLGTSGSRYEQYF

V gene: TRBV10-1
J gene: TRBJ1-3
D gene: TRBD1
clone size: -
CDR3 DNA: TGCGCCAGCAGTCTAAGAATCCGTGACAGGGGTCTTGTTACCCCTGGAAACACCATATATTTT
CDR3 protein: CASSLRIRDRGLVTPGNTIYF

V gene: TRBV28
J gene: TRBJ1-2
D gene: -
clone size: -
CDR3 DNA: TGTGCCAGCGATGGGACTTCTAAAGGGTATGGCTACACCTTC
CDR3 protein: CASDGTSKGYGYTF

V gene: TRBV7-9
J gene: TRBJ2-1
D gene: -
clone size: -
CDR3 DNA: TGTGCCAGCAGCTTAGACGCTGGCTACAATGAGCAGTTCTTC
CDR3 protein: CASSLDAGYNEQFF

V gene: TRBV10-2
J gene: TRBJ2-1
D gene: TRBD2
clone size: -
CDR3 DNA: TGCGCCAGCAGTGAGTCTGGGGGGAGGGGTGAGCAGTTCTTC
CDR3 protein: CASSESGGRGEQFF

V gene: TRBV30
J gene: TRBJ2-7
D gene: -
clone size: -
CDR3 DNA: TGTGCCTGGAGTCTCAGGGCGGGCGAGCAGTACTTC
CDR3 protein: CAWSLRAGEQYF

V gene: TRBV15
J gene: TRBJ2-3
D gene: TRBD2
clone size: -
CDR3 DNA: TGTGCCACCAGCAGAGATTTGGCAGTAGGGCTAGCGGGAACAGATACGCAGTATTTT
CDR3 protein: CATSRDLAVGLAGTDTQYF

V gene: TRBV28
J gene: TRBJ2-3
D gene: -
clone size: -
CDR3 DNA: TGTGCCAGCAGCACCGGGGGGCTCACAGATACGCAGTATTTT
CDR3 protein: CASSTGGLTDTQYF

V gene: TRBV27
J gene: TRBJ2-7
D gene: -
clone size: -
CDR3 DNA: TGTGCCAGCAGCCGGGACCCCCGAGAAGAGCAGTACTTC
CDR3 protein: CASSRDPREEQYF

V gene: TRBV19
J gene: TRBJ2-7
D gene: TRBD1
clone size: -
CDR3 DNA: TGTGCCAGTAGTAGTGGGACAGGGGCCTCCTACGAGCAGTACTTC
CDR3 protein: CASSSGTGASYEQYF

V gene: TRBV5-4
J gene: TRBJ2-6
D gene: -
clone size: -
CDR3 DNA: TGTGCCAGCAGCTTGCAAGGCACTGGGGCCAACGTCCTGACTTTC
CDR3 protein: CASSLQGTGANVLTF